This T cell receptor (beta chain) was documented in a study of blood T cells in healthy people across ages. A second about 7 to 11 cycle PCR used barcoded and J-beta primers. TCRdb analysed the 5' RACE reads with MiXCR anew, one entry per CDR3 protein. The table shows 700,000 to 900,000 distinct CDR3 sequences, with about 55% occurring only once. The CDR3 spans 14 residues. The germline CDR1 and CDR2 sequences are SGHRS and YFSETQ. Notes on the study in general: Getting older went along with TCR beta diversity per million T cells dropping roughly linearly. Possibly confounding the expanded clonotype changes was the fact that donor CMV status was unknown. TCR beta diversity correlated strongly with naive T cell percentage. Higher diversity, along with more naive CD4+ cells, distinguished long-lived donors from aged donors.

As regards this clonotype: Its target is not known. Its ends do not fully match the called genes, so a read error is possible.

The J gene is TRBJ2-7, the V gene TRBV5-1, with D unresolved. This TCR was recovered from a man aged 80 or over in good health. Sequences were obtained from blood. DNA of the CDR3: TGCGCCGGCAGCTCAAGAAGTGAATCCTACGAGCAGTACTTC. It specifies CAGSSRSESYEQYF.